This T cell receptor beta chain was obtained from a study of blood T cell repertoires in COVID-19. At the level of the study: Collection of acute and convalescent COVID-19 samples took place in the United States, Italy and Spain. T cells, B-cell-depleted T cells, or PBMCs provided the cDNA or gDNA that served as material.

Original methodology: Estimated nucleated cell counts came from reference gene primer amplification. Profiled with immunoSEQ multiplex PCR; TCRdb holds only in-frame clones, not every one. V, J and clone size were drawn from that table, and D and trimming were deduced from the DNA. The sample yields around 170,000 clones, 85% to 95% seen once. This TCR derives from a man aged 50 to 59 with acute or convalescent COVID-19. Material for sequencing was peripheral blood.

CDR3 in amino acids: CASSLVTPTGAGRQPQHF. The CDR3 bases are TGTGCCAGCAGCTTAGTCACCCCGACAGGGGCTGGGCGACAGCCCCAGCATTTT. The V call is TRBV11-2, the J call TRBJ1-5; 8 positions agree with TRBD1. Germline CDR1 and CDR2: SGHAT and FQNNGV. V trimming: 1 base; J trimming: 7 bases; junction bases outside the gene matches: 15. The CDR3 is 18 residues long. Combining the CDR3 with reference TRBV11-2 and TRBJ1-5 gives the whole variable domain EAGVAQSPRYKIIEKRQSVAFWCNPISGHATLYWYQQILGQGPKLLIQFQNNGVVDDSQLPKDRFSAERLKGVDSTLKIQPAKLEDSAVYLCASSLVTPTGAGRQPQHFGDGTRLSIL.